The 27 T cell receptor beta chains reported below all come from one sample, sequenced in a study of OX40 agonist ivuxolimab in advanced cancers. Libraries were constructed by the immunoSEQ multiplex PCR assay. TCRdb mirrors the immuneACCESS table, restricted to in-frame sequences. Some clones are absent from its copies; in checked studies, under half trace to an unresolved V gene, and the reason for the others is unknown. Recorded for this sample are 55,000 to 80,000 clones; about 89% of them occurred a single time. The top ten clones comprise approximately 5.2% of the sample. The sequenced sample was CD4+ or CD8+ T cells sorted from blood, obtained in a trial of the OX40 agonist ivuxolimab. Every receptor here comes from an adult with an advanced solid tumor such as melanoma, head and neck, liver or kidney cancer.

This chain connects TRBV10-1 to TRBJ1-1; a possible D gene is TRBD1 (6 bases). The CDR3 runs to 21 residues. V lost 0 bases, J lost 3 bases, and 29 bases lay in between. Per the germline V gene, CDR1 is WNHNN and CDR2 is SYGVQD (reference sequence). The CDR3 DNA reads as TGCGCCAGCAGTGAGTCGAGCTGGGCTGGGGACATTCAAAAAGGCTACACTGAAGCTTTCTTT. This gives the protein CASSESSWAGDIQKGYTEAFF.

The chain has TRBV2 and TRBJ1-1; no clear D. Trimming removed 8 bases from V and 1 base from J, with 17 bases in between. The CDR3 is made up of 15 amino acids. Germline CDR1 SNHLY, CDR2 FYNNEI. As DNA, the CDR3 is TGTGCCAGCGACCCCGCGCGGGGTAAGAACACTGAAGCTTTCTTT. Encoded protein: CASDPARGKNTEAFF.

The chain joins TRBV5-1 to TRBJ2-7; 12 bases are a match to TRBD2. The germline CDR1 and CDR2 sequences are SGHRS and YFSETQ. With 0 bases clipped from V and 7 bases from J, the junction kept 5 bases outside the gene matches. This CDR3 is built from 15 residues. The CDR3 loop is CASSLGTSGTGEQYF. CDR3 in DNA: TGCGCCAGCAGCTTGGGGACTAGCGGGACTGGGGAGCAGTACTTC.

The gene calls are TRBV11-2 and TRBJ2-3, with a weak D call TRBD1 (6 bases). From germline, CDR1 is SGHAT and CDR2 FQNNGV. V was trimmed by 4 bases and J by 2 bases, leaving 13 bases between them. The CDR3 has 15 residues. CDR3 protein: CASSSGQLTTDTQYF. DNA of the CDR3: TGTGCCAGCAGCTCTGGACAGCTAACCACAGATACGCAGTATTTT.

The chain uses TRBV6-5 and TRBJ1-1; the D is unclear. CDR1 and CDR2 from the germline V gene are MNHEY and SVGAGI. Trimming cost V 5 bases and J 11 bases, with 12 bases left between them. CDR3 length: 11 amino acids. The DNA of the CDR3 is TGTGCCAGCAGTATCGCAGGCTCGGCTTTCTTT. Translation: CASSIAGSAFF.

This clone was observed a few times. The chain recombines TRBV4-2 with TRBJ1-2, with a tentative D call TRBD1 (5 bases). CDR1 is LGHNA, CDR2 YNFKEQ, per germline. CDR3 size: 14 residues. The V end lost 0 bases, the J end lost 6 bases, and 11 bases lay between the germline ends. The CDR3 region is CASSQDAGTHGYTF. CDR3 DNA sequence: TGTGCCAGCAGCCAAGACGCAGGGACTCATGGCTACACCTTC.

J is TRBJ2-7 and V is TRBV21-1; the table's D call TRBD2 went unverified against the DNA. TRBV21-1 is assigned pseudogene status. CDR3 size: 14 residues. The CDR3, as DNA: TGTGCCAGCAGCCCGGGGGGGTCATACTACGAGCAGTACTTC. This codes for CASSPGGSYYEQYF.

The V and J genes are TRBV7-8 and TRBJ2-7; unclear D gene. The CDR3 runs to 16 residues. Germline V gene sequence: CDR1 SGHVS, CDR2 FQNEAQ. V was clipped by 7 bases and J by 2 bases, with 21 bases between them. The CDR3 protein is CASTQTMTSVTYEQYF. Here the CDR3 DNA reads TGTGCCAGCACCCAAACCATGACGAGCGTGACCTACGAGCAGTACTTC. Looking up the rest from reference TRBV7-8 and TRBJ2-7 gives the full variable domain: GAGVSQSPRYKVAKRGQDVALRCDPISGHVSLFWYQQALGQGPEFLTYFQNEAQLDKSGLPSDRFFAERPEGSVSTLKIQRTQQEDSAVYLCASTQTMTSVTYEQYFGPGTRLTVT.

This clone was detected once. The chain couples TRBV5-1 to TRBJ1-4, with D maybe TRBD1 (5 bases). V lost 4 bases and J lost 7, with 17 bases in between. In germline, CDR1 is SGHRS, CDR2 YFSETQ. The CDR3 spans 15 residues. The CDR3 coding sequence is TGCGCCAGCAGCCCTGCCGGGACCGCGTCTGAAAAACTGTTTTTT. Translation: CASSPAGTASEKLFF.

This chain uses TRBV7-9 with TRBJ2-1; the D is unclear. The V end was cut by 5 bases, the J end by 0 bases, with 17 bases between. The CDR3 runs to 17 residues. CDR1 and CDR2 from the germline V gene are SEHNR and FQNEAQ (reference sequence). CDR3 loop: CASSIRSGVLSYNEQFF. The CDR3 coding sequence is TGTGCCAGCAGCATACGGTCGGGCGTACTCTCCTACAATGAGCAGTTCTTC.

The chain carries TRBV27 and TRBJ1-3, with a possible D match to TRBD1 (5 bases). V was trimmed by 7 bases and J by 6 bases, leaving 28 bases between them. This CDR3 is built from 18 residues. Germline loops: CDR1 MNHEY, CDR2 SMNVEV (reference sequence). In DNA, the CDR3 is TGTGCCAGCAAGGAGGCATCGGGGCTCAGTCCGCCCGTAAACACCATATATTTT. It codes for CASKEASGLSPPVNTIYF.

This rearrangement joins TRBV21-1 to TRBJ2-5; the table's D call of TRBD1 was not tested on the DNA. TRBV21-1 is a known pseudogene. This CDR3 comprises 14 residues. CDR3 residues: CASSIRDRGETQYF. The CDR3 DNA reads as TGTGCCAGCAGCATCCGGGACAGGGGCGAGACCCAGTACTTC.

This chain joins TRBV5-5 and TRBJ2-5; TRBD2 might be the D (6 bases). The germline V gene has CDR1 SGHKS and CDR2 YYEKEE (reference sequence). The CDR3 spans 14 residues. V was shortened by 2 bases and J by 2 bases, with 10 bases between the two germline ends. CDR3 region: CASSFQTRQETQYF. DNA of the CDR3: TGTGCCAGCAGCTTCCAGACTAGACAAGAGACCCAGTACTTC.

This clone showed up just once. J is TRBJ2-3 and V is TRBV11-1; D possibly corresponds to TRBD2 (5 bases). Germline loops: CDR1 SGHAT, CDR2 FQDESV (reference sequence). The CDR3 has 16 residues. Trimming removed 1 base from V and 2 bases from J, with 13 bases in between. The CDR3 protein is CASSLVPSPNTDTQYF. The CDR3 DNA follows: TGTGCCAGCAGCTTAGTACCTAGCCCAAACACAGATACGCAGTATTTT.

This chain joins TRBV23-1 and TRBJ2-7; D may correspond to TRBD1 or TRBD2 (6 bases each). TRBV23-1 is classed as an ORF, of uncertain function. The CDR3 totals 14 residues. The V gene lost 4 bases and the J gene lost 7 bases, with 17 bases spanning the gap. CDR3 coding DNA: TGCGCCAGCAGTCGACGCGGGGACAAATCGGAGCAGTACTTC. This gives the protein CASSRRGDKSEQYF.

The chain links TRBV7-9 to TRBJ2-3; possibly TRBD1 for D (5 bases). Germline V gene lookup returns CDR1 SEHNR and CDR2 FQNEAQ (reference sequence). The ends were cut back, 5 bases at V and 3 bases at J, with 9 bases in the middle. The CDR3 has 13 residues. The DNA for the CDR3 is TGTGCCAGCAGCCCCAGGGCGACAGATACGCAGTATTTT. As protein: CASSPRATDTQYF.

The V and J genes are TRBV2 and TRBJ2-7, with D possibly matching TRBD1 (5 bases). Germline CDR1 SNHLY, CDR2 FYNNEI. The CDR3 has 14 amino acids. V was pared by 9 bases and J by 3 bases, with 18 bases between. CDR3 sequence (DNA): TGTGCCAGTCGATCGCAGGGTGGTAGCTACGAGCAGTACTTC. It yields the protein CASRSQGGSYEQYF.

The genes are TRBV28 and TRBJ2-7, with TRBD2 as a possible D gene (6 bases). Per the germline V gene, CDR1 is MDHEN and CDR2 is SYDVKM. V was trimmed by 5 bases and J by 3 bases, leaving 32 bases between them. This CDR3 is built from 20 residues. The CDR3 bases are TGTGCCAGCAGTCCCTTCTACCCGCGCCGGGAGAACACTTTTCGCTACGAGCAGTACTTC. This translates into CASSPFYPRRENTFRYEQYF.

This sequence joins TRBV18 and TRBJ2-3; 8 nucleotides line up with TRBD1. CDR3 length equals 16 residues. The V and J ends lost 6 bases and 2 bases, in that order; junction bases with no gene match: 10. Germline V gene lookup returns CDR1 KGHSH and CDR2 LQKENI. The CDR3 DNA reads TGTGCCAGCTCGCAACCGGGACAGGTGGTCACAGATACGCAGTATTTT. Translated: CASSQPGQVVTDTQYF.

The chain links TRBV19 to TRBJ2-2, with D unresolved. Trimming removed 2 bases at V and 5 bases at J, with 9 bases between. This CDR3 has 14 residues. Germline CDR1 LNHDA, CDR2 SQIVND (reference sequence). The CDR3 is CASSILTRTGELFF. For the CDR3, the DNA is TGTGCCAGTAGTATACTAACACGGACCGGGGAGCTGTTTTTT.

The rearrangement joins TRBV28 to TRBJ2-7; 7 nucleotides line up with TRBD2. The V and J ends lost 0 bases and 6 bases, in that order; junction bases with no gene match: 5. This CDR3 region has 14 residues. CDR1 is MDHEN and CDR2 is SYDVKM in the germline V gene. CDR3 amino acids: CASSLWRETAEQYF. The CDR3 region has the DNA TGTGCCAGCAGTTTATGGCGGGAGACAGCCGAGCAGTACTTC.

The gene calls are TRBV12-5 and TRBJ2-3; 13 bases align to TRBD2. Germline lookup yields CDR1 LGHNT and CDR2 FRNRAP. The CDR3 runs to 17 residues. Trimming cost V 7 bases and J 3 bases; bases outside gene matches: 10. This CDR3 is CASAAGLAGQPTDTQYF. The CDR3 DNA reads as TGTGCTAGTGCGGCGGGACTAGCGGGACAGCCTACAGATACGCAGTATTTT.

V usage is TRBV27 and J usage is TRBJ2-6; 12 nucleotides match TRBD1. CDR1 and CDR2 from the germline V gene are MNHEY and SMNVEV (reference sequence). The CDR3 spans 20 residues. Unmatched junction bases numbered 10, after V lost 4 bases and J lost 0 bases. In DNA, the CDR3 is TGTGCCAGCAGTTACCTCCGGGACAGGGGGCTTCACTCTGGGGCCAACGTCCTGACTTTC. Translated: CASSYLRDRGLHSGANVLTF.

This chain joins TRBV7-9 and TRBJ1-1; D is unclear. The CDR3 has 11 residues. With 5 bases removed from V and 10 bases from J, the gap between germline ends came to 11 bases. Germline V lookup: CDR1 SEHNR, CDR2 FQNEAQ (reference sequence). CDR3 DNA sequence: TGTGCCAGCAGCACCTCAAATAGAGCTTTCTTT. This sequence encodes CASSTSNRAFF. The full variable domain, completed using reference TRBV7-9 and TRBJ1-1, is DTGVSQNPRHKITKRGQNVTFRCDPISEHNRLYWYRQTLGQGPEFLTYFQNEAQLEKSRLLSDRFSAERPKGSFSTLEIQRTEQGDSAMYLCASSTSNRAFFGQGTRLTVV.

The chain carries TRBV29-1 and TRBJ1-1, with D maybe TRBD1 (5 bases). CDR1 and CDR2 (germline): SQVTM, ANQGSEA. This CDR3 contains 12 residues. Trimming took 4 bases from V and 4 from J, leaving 10 bases between them. The CDR3 DNA follows: TGCAGCGTTGGGGGCGGGAGCACTGAAGCTTTCTTT. This encodes CSVGGGSTEAFF.

This chain links TRBV6-6 with TRBJ1-5; 7 nucleotides match TRBD1. CDR1 and CDR2 (germline): MNHNY, SVGAGI (reference sequence). Unmatched junction bases numbered 6, after V lost 3 bases and J lost 1 base. The CDR3 contains 16 residues. The CDR3 sequence is CASSYRGPVSNQPQHF. CDR3 nucleotide sequence: TGTGCCAGCAGTTATAGGGGGCCGGTCAGCAATCAGCCCCAGCATTTT.

The chain couples TRBV5-1 to TRBJ2-1; TRBD2 agrees at 14 bases. After removal of 4 bases from V and 2 bases from J, the junction contained 5 bases not matched to a gene. Germline V gives CDR1 SGHRS, CDR2 YFSETQ. The CDR3 totals 17 residues. This CDR3 reads CASSTGLAGDTYNEQFF. CDR3 nucleotides: TGCGCCAGCAGCACGGGACTAGCGGGAGACACCTACAATGAGCAGTTCTTC.